The source of this T cell receptor (beta chain) is a study of control samples from healthy donors and cancer patients. Trimming took 4 bases from V and 11 from J, leaving 21 bases between them. Germline V gives CDR1 LGHDT, CDR2 YNNKEL (reference sequence). This CDR3 contains 15 residues. Libraries were prepared by immunoSEQ multiplex PCR; TCRdb keeps only in-frame clonotypes and omits some of them. The table has roughly 94,000 clones, around 84% seen once. The TCR comes from a man aged 65-85 years with lung cancer. The J gene is TRBJ1-5, the V gene TRBV3-1 (or the pseudogene TRBV3-2); no clear D gene. Sequenced: PBMCs. The CDR3 coding sequence is TGTGCCAGCAGCCGAAGGCTGTGTAGAGCCTGGACCCAGCATTTT. As protein: CASSRRLCRAWTQHF.